The rows below give T cell receptor beta chains drawn from one sample of a study of blood T cell repertoires in COVID-19. Using immunoSEQ multiplex PCR, the repertoire was profiled, and TCRdb retains in-frame clones only, with some absent. The data show 150,000 to 200,000 clones, over 75% seen once. The material sequenced was peripheral blood. The receptors derive from a human donor in a cohort sampled during active COVID-19. Both conserved end residues are part of each CDR3. Each record gives: J gene, V gene, clone size, D gene, CDR3 protein, CDR3 DNA. D genes are given only for firm matches. Clone size, where shown, is once, few, many, or a class for clones that have expanded.

TRBJ1-4,TRBV15,.,.,CATSRETGWGTNEKLFF,TGTGCCACCAGCAGAGAAACAGGCTGGGGTACTAATGAAAAACTGTTTTTT
TRBJ1-4,TRBV19,.,.,CASSDSSTNEKLFF,TGTGCCAGTAGCGACAGTTCAACTAATGAAAAACTGTTTTTT
TRBJ1-4,TRBV5-8,.,TRBD1,CASSYVRGSLTYSTNEKLFF,TGTGCCAGCAGCTATGTCAGGGGGTCGCTTACCTATTCAACTAATGAAAAACTGTTTTTT
TRBJ2-3,TRBV15,.,TRBD2,CATSKLAGLSTDTQYF,TGTGCCACCAGCAAACTAGCGGGGCTCAGCACAGATACGCAGTATTTT
TRBJ2-6,TRBV12-3/TRBV12-4,.,.,CATQGANVLTF,TGTGCCACCCAAGGGGCCAACGTCCTGACTTTC
TRBJ1-2,TRBV19,.,.,CASSIDTGGFGGYTF,TGTGCCAGTAGTATAGATACTGGCGGGTTCGGGGGCTACACCTTC
TRBJ1-1,TRBV5-5,.,.,CASSLNSEAFF,TGTGCCAGCAGCTTGAACAGTGAAGCTTTCTTT
TRBJ2-2,TRBV27,.,TRBD1,CASSYGTGAGELFF,TGTGCCAGCAGTTACGGGACAGGGGCCGGGGAGCTGTTTTTT
TRBJ2-7,TRBV6-6,.,.,CASSTQGHEQYF,TGTGCCAGCAGCACGCAGGGGCACGAGCAGTACTTC
TRBJ2-3,TRBV4-3,.,TRBD2,CASSQGVGGTSGRSDTQYF,TGCGCCAGCAGCCAAGGGGTAGGCGGAACTAGCGGGAGATCAGATACGCAGTATTTT
TRBJ1-6,TRBV5-1,.,.,CASSLRGGRSPLHF,TGCGCCAGCAGCTTAAGGGGAGGAAGATCACCCCTCCACTTT
TRBJ2-7,TRBV5-1,.,.,CASKQSDTGVKQYF,TGCGCCAGCAAACAGTCGGATACGGGAGTAAAGCAGTACTTC
TRBJ2-6,TRBV11-2,.,TRBD1,CASRSNRGRDGANVLTF,TGTGCCAGCAGGTCAAACAGGGGGCGCGATGGGGCCAACGTCCTGACTTTC
TRBJ1-5,TRBV18,few,TRBD1,CASSPTGGAGQPQHF,TGTGCCAGCTCTCCCACAGGGGGCGCGGGTCAGCCCCAGCATTTT
TRBJ2-1,TRBV10-3,.,.,CAISESTAGAYNEQFF,TGTGCCATCAGTGAGTCGACGGCGGGTGCCTACAATGAGCAGTTCTTC
TRBJ2-7,TRBV24-1,.,.,CATSDTQSEGHEQYF,TGTGCCACCAGTGACACCCAGTCTGAGGGCCACGAGCAGTACTTC